The 10 T cell receptor beta chains in this list originate from one sample, sequenced in a study of T cell clonality in common variable immunodeficiency. Findings and caveats of the study: Common variable immunodeficiency TCR beta sequences reportedly had fewer deletions and N-nucleotide insertions.

The antigens these receptors bind are not known. Assay: immunoSEQ multiplex PCR; the TCRdb copy retains only in-frame clones and omits some. This sample comprises about 35,000 clones, none seen once only. Material for sequencing was peripheral blood mononuclear cells. These receptor sequences come from a human donor with common variable immunodeficiency.

A few counts support this clone. Sequencing ends 3 residues short of the CDR3 end; the germline J gene provides the rest. The V gene is TRBV2, the J gene TRBJ2-5; a weak D match, TRBD2 (6 bases). The CDR3 is 12 residues long. Trimming removed 7 bases at V and 5 bases at J, with 11 bases between. Looked up from germline, CDR1 is SNHLY and CDR2 is FYNNEI. The covered CDR3 bases are TGTGCCAGCACTCCCCGGGGGGAGACC. Translated, it gives CASTPRGET. The full CDR3 reads CASTPRGETQYF. Variable domain in full (rest from reference TRBV2 and TRBJ2-5): EPEVTQTPSHQVTQMGQEVILRCVPISNHLYFYWYRQILGQKVEFLVSFYNNEISEKSEIFDDQFSVERPDGSNFTLKIRSTKLEDSAMYFCASTPRGETQYFGPGTRLLVL.

This clone was picked up a small number of times. From the germline J gene comes the end of the CDR3, since the read stops 3 residues before it. The chain joins TRBV30 to TRBJ1-5; D might be TRBD1 (5 bases). This CDR3 spans 13 amino acids. Trimming stripped 2 bases from V and 3 bases from J, with 8 bases between. Per germline, CDR1 GTSNPN and CDR2 SVGIG (reference sequence). CDR3 DNA, as far as it was read: TGTGCCTGGAGTAGGGGTACCAATCAGCCC. Protein product: CAWSRGTNQP. The entire CDR3 protein is CAWSRGTNQPQHF.

This clone was picked up many times. The CDR3 end is not reached by the read, which stops 3 residues before it; the germline J gene fills it in. The gene calls are TRBV5-1 and TRBJ1-5; D is ambiguous. Trimming pared 0 bases from V and 3 bases from J, leaving 13 bases between. The germline V gene has CDR1 SGHRS and CDR2 YFSETQ. This CDR3 is 16 amino acids long. CDR3 bases read: TGCGCCAGCAGCTTGGGGCTAAGGCAGGACAATCAGCCC. This translates into CASSLGLRQDNQP. The entire CDR3 is CASSLGLRQDNQPQHF.

There are many counts of this clone. The read ends 3 residues early relative to the CDR3; the germline J gene fills the gap. The chain recombines TRBV14 with TRBJ1-3; tentative D call: TRBD1 (6 bases). Germline CDR1 reads SGHDN; CDR2 reads FVKESK. Trimming cost V 6 bases and J 4 bases, with 22 bases left between them. The CDR3 is made up of 17 amino acids. CDR3: CASSHFYTRDIGNTIYF. The CDR3 bases that were read are TGTGCCAGCAGTCACTTTTACACCCGGGACATAGGAAACACC.

This clone was observed at least ten times. The read terminates 3 residues before the CDR3 end, so the remaining end is supplied by the germline J gene. The rearrangement joins TRBV19 to TRBJ2-5; the D gene is possibly TRBD2 (5 bases). The CDR3 contains 13 residues. V was trimmed by 1 base and J by 7 bases, leaving 10 bases between them. Germline V gene sequence: CDR1 LNHDA, CDR2 SQIVND (reference sequence). The part of the CDR3 DNA that was read is TGTGCCAGTAGTATAGGCCCGGGGTCGACC. The encoded protein is CASSIGPGST. The whole CDR3 sequence is CASSIGPGSTQYF. Looking up the rest from reference TRBV19 and TRBJ2-5 gives the full variable domain: DGGITQSPKYLFRKEGQNVTLSCEQNLNHDAMYWYRQDPGQGLRLIYYSQIVNDFQKGDIAEGYSVSREKKESFPLTVTSAQKNPTAFYLCASSIGPGSTQYFGPGTRLLVL.

As for this clone: The sequenced fragment ends 3 residues before the CDR3 boundary, so the rest is inferred from the germline J gene. V is TRBV20-1 and J is TRBJ2-7; D is ambiguous. Germline CDR1 DFQATT, CDR2 SNEGSKA (reference sequence). CDR3 size: 11 residues. Trimming removed 4 bases from V and 6 bases from J, with 10 bases in between. CDR3 region: CSATLGGEQYF. Partial CDR3 DNA: TGCAGTGCTACCCTTGGCGGCGAG.

This clone was found many times. The read ends 3 residues early relative to the CDR3; the germline J gene fills the gap. The chain carries TRBV19 and TRBJ1-4; D not certain. Deletions cut 6 bases from V and 1 base from J, with 15 bases between. Germline CDR1 reads LNHDA; CDR2 reads SQIVND (reference sequence). This CDR3 is 16 amino acids long. CDR3 bases read: TGTGCCAGTAGGGGCCCAGCGGGTGGAACTAATGAAAAA. This translates into CASRGPAGGTNEK. The complete CDR3 reads CASRGPAGGTNEKLFF. The full variable domain, in which reference TRBV19 and TRBJ1-4 provide the parts outside the CDR3, is DGGITQSPKYLFRKEGQNVTLSCEQNLNHDAMYWYRQDPGQGLRLIYYSQIVNDFQKGDIAEGYSVSREKKESFPLTVTSAQKNPTAFYLCASRGPAGGTNEKLFFGSGTQLSVL.

Points on this clone: The read terminates 3 residues before the CDR3 end, so the remaining end is supplied by the germline J gene. This chain links TRBV30 with TRBJ1-2; unclear D gene. The germline V and J ends were trimmed by 0 bases and 2 bases, with 16 bases remaining between them. This CDR3 is built from 16 residues. CDR1 is GTSNPN, CDR2 SVGIG, per germline (reference sequence). CDR3 bases read: TGTGCCTGGAGTGTACACGAGGGCCCCACCAACTATGGC. This sequence encodes CAWSVHEGPTNYG. From start to end, the CDR3 is CAWSVHEGPTNYGYTF.

This clone was detected ten times or more. The read gets to within 3 residues of the CDR3 end, and the germline J gene fills in the rest. The rearrangement joins TRBV29-1 to TRBJ2-7; no definite D call. CDR3 length equals 13 residues. Trimming took 5 bases from V and 1 from J, leaving 12 bases between them. Germline V gene lookup returns CDR1 SQVTM and CDR2 ANQGSEA. The CDR3 spells CSVLAGLSYEQYF. Partial CDR3 DNA: TGCAGCGTTTTGGCAGGCCTTTCCTACGAG.

As concerns this clone: The read falls 3 residues short of the CDR3 end, and the missing part is taken from the germline J gene. The chain has TRBV2 and TRBJ2-5, with 10 bases fitting TRBD2. Germline CDR1 SNHLY, CDR2 FYNNEI. The CDR3 runs to 16 residues. V dropped 3 bases and J dropped 1; count of bases not matched to a gene: 5. CDR3 residues: CASSDLLAGSQETQYF. The covered CDR3 bases are TGTGCCAGCAGTGACTTACTAGCGGGGAGCCAAGAGACC.